This TCR beta chain is drawn from a study of blood T cells in healthy people across ages. There are a few counts of this clonotype. The antigen remains undetermined. General study points: Donor CMV status, an unknown factor, possibly confounded changes in expanded clonotypes. The fall in TCR beta diversity per million T cells was roughly linear with age.

Primed by a sample-barcoded 5' primer and a J-beta primer mix, a second PCR proceeded for about 6 to 12 cycles. One entry per CDR3 protein results from TCRdb running MiXCR on the 5' RACE reads. The sample has 1,800,000 or so distinct CDR3 sequences; approximately 40% are singletons. Specimen: blood. This sequence originates from a human donor in good health.

The CDR3: CASSQDTGGRGYGYTF. DNA of the CDR3: TGCGCCAGCAGCCAAGATACGGGGGGACGGGGCTATGGCTACACCTTC. The chain uses TRBV4-3 and TRBJ1-2, with a tentative D call TRBD1 (5 bases). The CDR3 spans 16 residues. Trimming took 0 bases from V and 4 from J, leaving 15 bases between them. The V gene's germline CDR1 is LGHNA and CDR2 YSLEER.